This T cell receptor (beta chain) appears in the sequencing data of a study of shared clonotypes between healthy human individuals. CDR3 size: 16 residues. V shed 0 bases and J 2 bases; nucleotides not matched to a gene: 4. In germline, CDR1 is PRHDT, CDR2 FYEKMQ (reference sequence). CD8 cells regarded as naive lacked CD45RO, were positively chosen for CCR7, and omitted terminally differentiated effector memory CD45RA+ cells. About this clone: Its matching antigen is unknown.

Study outcomes and limitations: Naive subsets, compared against memory subsets, generally had larger estimated richness values.

Generated by immunoSEQ multiplex PCR, the TCRdb table keeps only in-frame clones and is missing some. Of roughly 1,800,000 clones in the sample, approximately 94% are singletons; the top ten hold 1.2%. This TCR derives from a man aged 18 to 29 in good health. The chain couples TRBV13 to TRBJ1-2; 9 bases agree with TRBD1. The sample comprised naive CD8+ T cells sorted from blood. CDR3 residues: CASSLGGTGKNYGYTF. The CDR3, as DNA: TGTGCCAGCAGCTTAGGAGGGACAGGGAAAAACTATGGCTACACCTTC.